This TCR beta chain was documented in a study of T cell changes during pregnancy in multiple sclerosis. Sequencing used immunoSEQ multiplex PCR; TCRdb keeps in-frame clones, though not all of them. This table has tens of thousands of clones, roughly nine tenths appearing once. The CDR3 covers 16 residues. Germline assignment: CDR1 SEHNR and CDR2 FQNEAQ (reference sequence). The V and J ends lost 5 bases and 5 bases, in that order; junction bases with no gene match: 8. This TCR was recovered from a female donor with multiple sclerosis, enrolled in a pregnancy study. Sequenced material: CD8+ T cells from peripheral blood mononuclear cells, taken before pregnancy. V usage is TRBV7-9 and J usage is TRBJ1-6; 8 bases agree with TRBD1. CDR3 loop: CASSEDRGYDNSPLHF. CDR3 coding DNA: TGTGCCAGCAGCGAAGACAGGGGTTATGATAATTCACCCCTCCACTTT.